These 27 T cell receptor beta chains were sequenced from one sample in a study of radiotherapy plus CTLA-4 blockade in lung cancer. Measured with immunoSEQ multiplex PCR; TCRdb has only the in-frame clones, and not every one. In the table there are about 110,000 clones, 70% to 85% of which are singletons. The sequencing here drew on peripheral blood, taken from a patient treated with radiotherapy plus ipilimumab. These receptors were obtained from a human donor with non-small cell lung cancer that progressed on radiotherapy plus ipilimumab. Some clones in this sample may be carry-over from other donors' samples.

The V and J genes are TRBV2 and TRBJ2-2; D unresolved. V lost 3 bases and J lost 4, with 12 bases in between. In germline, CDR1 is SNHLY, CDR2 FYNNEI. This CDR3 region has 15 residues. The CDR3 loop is CASSDSGLATGELFF. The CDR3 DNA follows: TGTGCCAGCAGTGATTCTGGGTTGGCCACCGGGGAGCTGTTTTTT.

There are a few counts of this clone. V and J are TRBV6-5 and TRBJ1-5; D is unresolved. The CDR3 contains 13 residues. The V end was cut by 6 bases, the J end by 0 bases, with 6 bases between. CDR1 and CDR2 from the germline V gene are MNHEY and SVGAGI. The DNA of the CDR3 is TGTGCCAGCAGCCGCGTTAGCAATCAGCCCCAGCATTTT. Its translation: CASSRVSNQPQHF.

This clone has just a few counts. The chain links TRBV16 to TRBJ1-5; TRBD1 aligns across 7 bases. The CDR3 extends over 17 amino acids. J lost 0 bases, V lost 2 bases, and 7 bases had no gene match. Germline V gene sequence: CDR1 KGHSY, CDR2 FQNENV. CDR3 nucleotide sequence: TGTGCCAGCAGCCAAGGATATAGGGGGCCTAGCAATCAGCCCCAGCATTTT. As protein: CASSQGYRGPSNQPQHF.

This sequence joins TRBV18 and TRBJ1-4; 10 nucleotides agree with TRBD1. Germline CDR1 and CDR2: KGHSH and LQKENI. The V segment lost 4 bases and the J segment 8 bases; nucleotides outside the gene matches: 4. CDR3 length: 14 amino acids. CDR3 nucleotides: TGTGCCAGCTCACAATCGGGACAGGGGGAAAAACTGTTTTTT. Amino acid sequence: CASSQSGQGEKLFF.

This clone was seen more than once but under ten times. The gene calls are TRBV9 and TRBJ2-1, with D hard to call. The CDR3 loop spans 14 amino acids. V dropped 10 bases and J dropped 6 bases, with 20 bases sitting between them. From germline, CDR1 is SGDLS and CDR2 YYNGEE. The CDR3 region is CAPLGHRLCNEQFF. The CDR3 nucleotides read TGTGCCCCTTTGGGTCATAGGCTTTGCAATGAGCAGTTCTTC.

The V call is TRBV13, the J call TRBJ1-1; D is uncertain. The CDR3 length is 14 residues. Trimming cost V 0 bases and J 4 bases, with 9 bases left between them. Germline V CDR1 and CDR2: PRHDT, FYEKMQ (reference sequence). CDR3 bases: TGTGCCAGCAGCTTAGGACCTCACGGCACTGAAGCTTTCTTT. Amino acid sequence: CASSLGPHGTEAFF.

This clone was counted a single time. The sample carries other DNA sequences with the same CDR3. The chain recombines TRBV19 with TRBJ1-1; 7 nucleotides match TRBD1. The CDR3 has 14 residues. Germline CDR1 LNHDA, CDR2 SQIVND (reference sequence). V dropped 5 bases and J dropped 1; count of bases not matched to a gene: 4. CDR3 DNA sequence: TGTGCCAGTAGTCCAGGGGACAGGAACACTGAAGCTTTCTTT. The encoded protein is CASSPGDRNTEAFF.

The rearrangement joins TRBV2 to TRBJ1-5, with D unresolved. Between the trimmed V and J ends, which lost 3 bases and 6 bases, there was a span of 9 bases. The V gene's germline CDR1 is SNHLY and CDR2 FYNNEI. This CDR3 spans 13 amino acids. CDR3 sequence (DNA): TGTGCCAGCAGTGATGAGGGTGTTCAGCCCCAGCATTTT. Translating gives CASSDEGVQPQHF.

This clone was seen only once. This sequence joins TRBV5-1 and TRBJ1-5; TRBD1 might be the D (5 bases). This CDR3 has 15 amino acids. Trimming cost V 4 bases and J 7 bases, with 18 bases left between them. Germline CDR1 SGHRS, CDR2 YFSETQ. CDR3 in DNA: TGCGCCAGCAGCCGAGGGATGCGGGGGGAGCAGCCCCAGCATTTT. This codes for CASSRGMRGEQPQHF. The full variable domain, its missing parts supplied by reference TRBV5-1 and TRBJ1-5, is KAGVTQTPRYLIKTRGQQVTLSCSPISGHRSVSWYQQTPGQGLQFLFEYFSETQRNKGNFPGRFSGRQFSNSRSEMNVSTLELGDSALYLCASSRGMRGEQPQHFGDGTRLSIL.

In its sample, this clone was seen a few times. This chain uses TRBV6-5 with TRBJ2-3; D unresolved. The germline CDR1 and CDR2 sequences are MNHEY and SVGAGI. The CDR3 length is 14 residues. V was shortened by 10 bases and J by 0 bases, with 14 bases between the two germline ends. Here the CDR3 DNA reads TGTGCCATCCGGATCGCTCCTAGCACAGATACGCAGTATTTT. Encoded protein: CAIRIAPSTDTQYF.

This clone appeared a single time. CDR3 sequence: CASSESSGSSYEQYF. The CDR3 region has the DNA TGTGCCAGCAGCGAGTCTAGCGGGAGCTCCTACGAGCAGTACTTC. The rearrangement joins TRBV9 to TRBJ2-7; 10 bases are shared with TRBD2. The V and J ends lost 3 bases and 0 bases, in that order; junction bases with no gene match: 3. Germline V gives CDR1 SGDLS, CDR2 YYNGEE. This CDR3 contains 15 residues.

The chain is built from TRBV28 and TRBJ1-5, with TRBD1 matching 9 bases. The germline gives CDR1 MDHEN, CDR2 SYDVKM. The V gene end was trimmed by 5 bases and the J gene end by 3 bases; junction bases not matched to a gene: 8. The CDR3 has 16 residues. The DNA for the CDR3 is TGTGCCAGCAGTCCCAACAGGGGGCTACTCAATCAGCCCCAGCATTTT. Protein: CASSPNRGLLNQPQHF.

The CDR3 region has the DNA TGCGCCAGCAGTGTTGGGGGGGTTCGGGACGAGCAGTACTTC. It codes for CASSVGGVRDEQYF. The rearrangement uses TRBV10-1 and TRBJ2-7; TRBD2 matches 7 bases. The CDR3 is 14 amino acids. Trimming at V came to 4 bases and at J to 5 bases, leaving 8 bases not matched to a gene. CDR1 and CDR2 (germline): WNHNN, SYGVQD (reference sequence).

CDR3 loop: CASSQARDLSYEQYF. CDR3 bases: TGTGCCAGCAGCCAAGCCCGGGACCTATCCTACGAGCAGTACTTC. The chain employs TRBV4-2 and TRBJ2-7, with D possibly called TRBD1 or TRBD2 (5 bases each). Between the trimmed V and J ends, which lost 1 base and 1 base, there was a span of 11 bases. The CDR3 has 15 amino acids. Germline CDR1 is LGHNA and CDR2 is YNFKEQ.

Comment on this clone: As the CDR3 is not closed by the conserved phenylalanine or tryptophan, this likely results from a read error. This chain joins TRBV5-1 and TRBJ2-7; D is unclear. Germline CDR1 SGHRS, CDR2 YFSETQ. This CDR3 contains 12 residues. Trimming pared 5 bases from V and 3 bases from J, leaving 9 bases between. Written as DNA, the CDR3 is TGCGCCAGCAGTCTAGACGGCTACGAGCAGTACCTC. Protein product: CASSLDGYEQYL.

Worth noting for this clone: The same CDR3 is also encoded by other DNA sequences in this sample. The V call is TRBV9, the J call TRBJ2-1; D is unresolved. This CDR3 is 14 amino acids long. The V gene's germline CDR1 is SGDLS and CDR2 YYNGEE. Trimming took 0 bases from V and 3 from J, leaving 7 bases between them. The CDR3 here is CASSVEGNYNEQFF. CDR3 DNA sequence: TGTGCCAGCAGCGTAGAGGGAAACTACAATGAGCAGTTCTTC.

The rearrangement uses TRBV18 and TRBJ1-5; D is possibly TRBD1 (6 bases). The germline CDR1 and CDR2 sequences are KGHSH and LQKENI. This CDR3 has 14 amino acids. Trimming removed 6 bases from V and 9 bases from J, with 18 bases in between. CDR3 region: CASSQGQIPRPQHF. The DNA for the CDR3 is TGTGCCAGCTCCCAAGGACAGATCCCACGGCCCCAGCATTTT.

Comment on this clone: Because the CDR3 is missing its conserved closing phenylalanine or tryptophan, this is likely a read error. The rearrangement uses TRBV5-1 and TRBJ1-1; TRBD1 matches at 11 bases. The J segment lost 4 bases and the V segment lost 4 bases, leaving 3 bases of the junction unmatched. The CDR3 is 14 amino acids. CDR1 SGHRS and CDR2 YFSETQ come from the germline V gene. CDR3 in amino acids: CASSQGTGGTEAFL. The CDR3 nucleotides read TGCGCCAGCAGCCAGGGGACAGGGGGCACTGAAGCTTTCCTT.

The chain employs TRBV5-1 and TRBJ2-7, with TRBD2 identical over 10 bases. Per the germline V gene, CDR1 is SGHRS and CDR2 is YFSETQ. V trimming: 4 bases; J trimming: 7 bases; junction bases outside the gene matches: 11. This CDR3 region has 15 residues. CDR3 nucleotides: TGCGCCAGCAGCGGCGGGACTAGCGCACCTACTGAGCAGTACTTC. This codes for CASSGGTSAPTEQYF. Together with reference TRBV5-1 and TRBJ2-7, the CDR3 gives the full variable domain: KAGVTQTPRYLIKTRGQQVTLSCSPISGHRSVSWYQQTPGQGLQFLFEYFSETQRNKGNFPGRFSGRQFSNSRSEMNVSTLELGDSALYLCASSGGTSAPTEQYFGPGTRLTVT.

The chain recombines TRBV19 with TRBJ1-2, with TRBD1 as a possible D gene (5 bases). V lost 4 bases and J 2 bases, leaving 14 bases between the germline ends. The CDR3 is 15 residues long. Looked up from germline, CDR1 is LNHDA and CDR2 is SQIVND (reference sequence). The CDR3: CASSRATAPNYGYTF. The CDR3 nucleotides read TGTGCCAGTAGTAGAGCGACAGCACCAAACTATGGCTACACCTTC. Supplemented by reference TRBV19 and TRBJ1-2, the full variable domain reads DGGITQSPKYLFRKEGQNVTLSCEQNLNHDAMYWYRQDPGQGLRLIYYSQIVNDFQKGDIAEGYSVSREKKESFPLTVTSAQKNPTAFYLCASSRATAPNYGYTFGSGTRLTVV.

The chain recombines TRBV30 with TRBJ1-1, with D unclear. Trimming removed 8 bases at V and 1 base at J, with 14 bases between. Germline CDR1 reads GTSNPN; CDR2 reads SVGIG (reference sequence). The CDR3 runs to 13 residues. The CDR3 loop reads CARKGNTNTEAFF. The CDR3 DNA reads TGTGCCCGGAAGGGAAATACGAACACTGAAGCTTTCTTT.

The CDR3 region has the DNA TGTGCCAGCAGCTTCAGTGGGGTGGACACTGAAGCTTTCTTT. Protein sequence: CASSFSGVDTEAFF. The chain has TRBV9 and TRBJ1-1; D is ambiguous. V was shortened by 4 bases and J by 3 bases, with 13 bases between the two germline ends. Looked up from germline, CDR1 is SGDLS and CDR2 is YYNGEE. This CDR3 contains 14 residues.

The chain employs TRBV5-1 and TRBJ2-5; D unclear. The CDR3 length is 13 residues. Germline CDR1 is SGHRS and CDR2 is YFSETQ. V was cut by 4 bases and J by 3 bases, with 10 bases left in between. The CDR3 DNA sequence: TGCGCCAGCAGCCCCAGACTGGAAGAGACCCAGTACTTC. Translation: CASSPRLEETQYF. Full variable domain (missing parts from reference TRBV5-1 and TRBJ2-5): KAGVTQTPRYLIKTRGQQVTLSCSPISGHRSVSWYQQTPGQGLQFLFEYFSETQRNKGNFPGRFSGRQFSNSRSEMNVSTLELGDSALYLCASSPRLEETQYFGPGTRLLVL.

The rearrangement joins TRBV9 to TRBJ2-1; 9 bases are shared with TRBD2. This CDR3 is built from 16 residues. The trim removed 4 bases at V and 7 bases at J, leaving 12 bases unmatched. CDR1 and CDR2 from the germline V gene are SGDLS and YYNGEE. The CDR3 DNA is TGTGCCAGCAGCCCTCACGGGGCGGGGGGGCCGAATGAGCAGTTCTTC. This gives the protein CASSPHGAGGPNEQFF.

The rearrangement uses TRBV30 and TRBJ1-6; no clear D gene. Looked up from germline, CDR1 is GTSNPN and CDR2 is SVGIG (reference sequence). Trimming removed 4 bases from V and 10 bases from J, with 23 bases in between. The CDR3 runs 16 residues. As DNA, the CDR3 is TGTGCCTGGAAGGCGAGGACCGATGGGTCTAAATCACCCCTCCACTTT. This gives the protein CAWKARTDGSKSPLHF. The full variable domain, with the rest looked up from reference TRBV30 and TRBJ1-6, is SQTIHQWPATLVQPVGSPLSLECTVEGTSNPNLYWYRQAAGRGLQLLFYSVGIGQISSEVPQNLSASRPQDRQFILSSKKLLLSDSGFYLCAWKARTDGSKSPLHFGNGTRLTVT.

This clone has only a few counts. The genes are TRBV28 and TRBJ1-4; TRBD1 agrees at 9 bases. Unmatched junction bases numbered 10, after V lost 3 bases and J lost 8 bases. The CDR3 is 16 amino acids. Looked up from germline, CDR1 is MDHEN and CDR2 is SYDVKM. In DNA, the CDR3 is TGTGCCAGCAGTTTTCGTCCGGGACAGGGAGGAGAAAAACTGTTTTTT. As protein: CASSFRPGQGGEKLFF.

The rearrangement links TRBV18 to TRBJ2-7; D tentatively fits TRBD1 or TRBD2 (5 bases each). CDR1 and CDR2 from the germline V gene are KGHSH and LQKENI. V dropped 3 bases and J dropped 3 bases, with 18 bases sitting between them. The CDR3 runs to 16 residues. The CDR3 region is CASSPPPGTSNYEQYF. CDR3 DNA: TGTGCCAGCTCACCCCCCCCGGGGACCTCCAACTACGAGCAGTACTTC.